This record looks at one TCR beta chain sequence and its context. No antigen is known for it. It was with 60 Vbeta and 13 Jbeta primers that the PCR ran. Clones were sequenced by immunoSEQ multiplex PCR, and TCRdb holds only the in-frame ones, with some missing. Among roughly 120,000 clones listed, 65% to 85% were seen once. The data stem from a study of cytomegalovirus exposure and HLA in healthy donors. The wider study: The study placed approximately 81% of its 398 genotyped donors in the Caucasian-associated ancestry cluster. Study observations and caveats: Sequence variants that were highly shared formed a cluster that was likely a sequencing artifact. The classifier reportedly diagnosed cytomegalovirus status with high sensitivity and specificity.

The receptor comes from a woman aged 40 to 49 in good health and CMV-seropositive. Input material: PBMCs.

DNA for the CDR3: TGCAGCGTAACTACCGGGACATTTCGAGAGACCCAGTACTTC. Protein: CSVTTGTFRETQYF. The rearrangement joins TRBV29-1 to TRBJ2-5; perhaps TRBD1 as D (6 bases). This CDR3 contains 14 residues. V lost 6 bases and J lost 4, with 18 bases in between. CDR1 is SQVTM and CDR2 is ANQGSEA in the germline V gene.